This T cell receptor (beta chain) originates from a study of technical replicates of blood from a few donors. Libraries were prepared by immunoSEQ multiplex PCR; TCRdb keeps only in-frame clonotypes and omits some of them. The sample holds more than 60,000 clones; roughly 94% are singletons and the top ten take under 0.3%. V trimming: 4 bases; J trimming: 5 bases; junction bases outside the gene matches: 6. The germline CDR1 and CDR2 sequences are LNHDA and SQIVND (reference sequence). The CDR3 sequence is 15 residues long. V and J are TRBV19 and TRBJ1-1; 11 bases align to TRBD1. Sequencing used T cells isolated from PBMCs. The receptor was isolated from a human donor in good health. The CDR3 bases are TGTGCCAGTAGTAGGGTGGGACAGGGGGGGACTGAAGCTTTCTTT. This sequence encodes CASSRVGQGGTEAFF.